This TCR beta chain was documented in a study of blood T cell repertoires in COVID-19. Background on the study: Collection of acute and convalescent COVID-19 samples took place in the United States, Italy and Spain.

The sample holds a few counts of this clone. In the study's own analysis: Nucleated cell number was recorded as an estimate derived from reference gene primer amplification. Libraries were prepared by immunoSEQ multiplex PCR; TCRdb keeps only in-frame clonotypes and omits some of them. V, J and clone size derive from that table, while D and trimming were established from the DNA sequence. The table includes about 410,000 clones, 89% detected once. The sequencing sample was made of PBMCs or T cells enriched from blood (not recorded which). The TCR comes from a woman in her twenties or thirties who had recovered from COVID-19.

The CDR3: CASRLQGIAGNTIYF. The CDR3 region has the DNA TGCGCCAGCAGGCTACAGGGAATCGCCGGAAACACCATATATTTT. V is TRBV10-2 and J is TRBJ1-3, with D perhaps TRBD1 (6 bases). CDR3 length: 15 residues. V dropped 6 bases and J dropped 4 bases, with 16 bases sitting between them. Germline V gene data show CDR1 as WSHSY and CDR2 as SAAADI.